This TCR beta chain was recovered during a study of response to subunit inactivated influenza vaccine. Findings of the study overall: T cells newly recruited by each seasonal influenza vaccination are few, the authors suggested.

MiXCR, run by TCRdb on the RT-PCR reads, gives a single entry per CDR3 protein. The sample holds around 760,000 distinct CDR3 sequences, approximately 15% seen once. The CDR3 has 12 amino acids. Germline assignment: CDR1 SEHNR and CDR2 FQNEAQ (reference sequence). V lost 5 bases, J lost 9 bases, and 14 bases lay in between. This clonotype came up a few times. Antigen specificity is unknown. This sequence joins TRBV7-9 and TRBJ2-7; D is undetermined. This clonotype originated in a man in his forties or fifties who received an inactivated influenza vaccine. The sequenced sample was PBMCs from blood, obtained 14 to 15 days before vaccination. CDR3 loop: CASSPTGRPQYF. CDR3 bases: TGTGCCAGCAGCCCGACGGGTCGCCCGCAGTACTTC.